The 20 T cell receptor beta chains in this list originate from one sample, sequenced in a study of blood T cell repertoires in COVID-19. Clones were read by immunoSEQ multiplex PCR, and TCRdb kept only the in-frame ones, dropping some. The sample carries some 55,000 clones, 65% to 85% recorded once. Sequencing was carried out using peripheral blood. These receptors originate from a man in his 70s with active or convalescent COVID-19.

The rearrangement uses TRBV5-1 and TRBJ1-2, with TRBD1 matching 10 bases. CDR1 and CDR2 from the germline V gene are SGHRS and YFSETQ. Unmatched junction bases numbered 6, after V lost 4 bases and J lost 3 bases. The CDR3 runs to 15 residues. The chain's CDR3 is CASSPDRGRHYGYTF. The DNA for the CDR3 is TGCGCCAGCAGCCCGGACAGGGGGAGACACTATGGCTACACCTTC.

The rearrangement joins TRBV10-2 to TRBJ2-7; D gene unclear. CDR1 WSHSY and CDR2 SAAADI come from the germline V gene. CDR3 length: 15 amino acids. Trimming cost V 7 bases and J 2 bases, with 18 bases left between them. The CDR3 nucleotides read TGCGCCAGCACCTCCCCGGAGTCTCTTACCTACGAGCAGTACTTC. Encoded protein: CASTSPESLTYEQYF.

V gene TRBV5-4 combines with J gene TRBJ2-7, with 8 bases aligning to TRBD2. Trimming at V came to 2 bases and at J to 4 bases, leaving 5 bases not matched to a gene. Germline-derived CDR1 and CDR2 are SGHNT and YYREEE (reference sequence). The CDR3 has 14 amino acids. The CDR3 region has the DNA TGTGCCAGCAGCTTTCCGGGGGGGCAGTACGAGCAGTACTTC. As protein: CASSFPGGQYEQYF.

J is TRBJ1-1 and V is TRBV5-1; D is possibly TRBD1 (6 bases). Germline CDR1 reads SGHRS; CDR2 reads YFSETQ. The CDR3 has 14 residues. Trimming stripped 2 bases from V and 7 bases from J, with 15 bases between. CDR3 residues: CASSLTGKPFEAFF. The CDR3 DNA sequence: TGCGCCAGCAGCTTAACAGGGAAACCTTTTGAAGCTTTCTTT.

The genes are TRBV27 and TRBJ1-1; 7 bases are shared with TRBD1. Germline loops: CDR1 MNHEY, CDR2 SMNVEV (reference sequence). After removal of 6 bases from V and 6 bases from J, the junction contained 13 bases not matched to a gene. CDR3 size: 15 residues. The CDR3 DNA is TGTGCCAGCAGCTCTAGGGACAGATCTTTTGCTGAAGCTTTCTTT. The encoded protein is CASSSRDRSFAEAFF.

This chain uses TRBV6-5 with TRBJ2-1, with D possibly TRBD2 on 6 matching bases. This CDR3 has 15 amino acids. The germline CDR1 and CDR2 sequences are MNHEY and SVGAGI. V shed 6 bases and J shed 3 bases, with 15 bases lying between them. The CDR3 is CASSSAGRFYNEQFF. CDR3 nucleotides: TGTGCCAGCAGCTCTGCGGGAAGATTCTACAATGAGCAGTTCTTC.

This clone occurred a few times. The gene calls are TRBV10-3 and TRBJ1-3; weak D call: TRBD1 (5 bases). This CDR3 is built from 14 residues. V lost 6 bases and J 0 bases, leaving 9 bases between the germline ends. Per the germline V gene, CDR1 is ENHRY and CDR2 is SYGVKD. CDR3 region: CAIRQDYSGNTIYF. As DNA, the CDR3 is TGTGCCATCAGACAGGATTACTCTGGAAACACCATATATTTT.

V usage is TRBV4-3 and J usage is TRBJ1-1; no reliable D call. V lost 3 bases and J 5 bases, leaving 16 bases between the germline ends. Germline lookup yields CDR1 LGHNA and CDR2 YSLEER. This CDR3 comprises 15 residues. This chain's CDR3 is CASSQDRFRGTEAFF. CDR3 nucleotide sequence: TGCGCCAGCAGCCAGGACCGTTTCCGAGGGACTGAAGCTTTCTTT.

The DNA for the CDR3 is TGCAGTGCTATAAAAGAGACCCAGTACTTC. Translating gives CSAIKETQYF. The rearrangement joins TRBV20-1 to TRBJ2-5; D ambiguous. Looked up from germline, CDR1 is DFQATT and CDR2 is SNEGSKA (reference sequence). V was trimmed by 4 bases and J by 3 bases, leaving 3 bases between them. There are 10 residues in the CDR3.

V usage is TRBV6-5 and J usage is TRBJ2-1; 13 positions agree with TRBD2. V was pared by 0 bases and J by 7 bases, with 3 bases of the junction left unmatched. Germline V CDR1 and CDR2: MNHEY, SVGAGI. The CDR3 spans 16 residues. CDR3 in amino acids: CASSYSRTSGRNEQFF. For the CDR3, the DNA is TGTGCCAGCAGTTACTCACGGACTAGCGGGAGAAATGAGCAGTTCTTC.

The J gene is TRBJ2-7, the V gene TRBV18; possible D gene TRBD2, 5 bases. Trimming left V 3 bases short and J 7 bases short, with 19 bases between. Germline CDR1 KGHSH, CDR2 LQKENI. The CDR3 runs to 15 residues. In DNA form, the CDR3 reads TGTGCCAGCTCACCCGGGCCAGTAGGGTCGGGGGAGCAGTACTTC. It is translated as CASSPGPVGSGEQYF.

This chain connects TRBV19 to TRBJ2-1; 9 nucleotides match TRBD2. Germline loops: CDR1 LNHDA, CDR2 SQIVND (reference sequence). J was trimmed by 6 bases and V by 1 base; bases with no gene match: 7. The CDR3 sequence is 16 residues long. The CDR3 loop reads CASSIAVGLAGNEQFF. The CDR3 DNA reads as TGTGCCAGTAGTATAGCCGTGGGACTAGCAGGCAATGAGCAGTTCTTC.

The genes are TRBV9 and TRBJ1-3, with D perhaps TRBD1 (6 bases). The CDR3 runs to 16 residues. Trimming took 3 bases from V and 0 from J, leaving 13 bases between them. Germline-derived CDR1 and CDR2 are SGDLS and YYNGEE. CDR3: CASSGDRTDSGNTIYF. CDR3 nucleotide sequence: TGTGCCAGCAGCGGAGACCGGACAGACTCTGGAAACACCATATATTTT.

This chain uses TRBV24-1 with TRBJ2-2; TRBD2 might be the D (5 bases). The germline V and J ends were trimmed by 4 bases and 6 bases, with 17 bases remaining between them. Germline values: CDR1 KGHDR, CDR2 SFDVKD. This CDR3 has 16 residues. The CDR3 sequence: CATSDSRGPGSGELFF. The CDR3 bases are TGTGCCACCAGTGACTCGCGAGGGCCGGGGTCCGGGGAGCTGTTTTTT.

The chain couples TRBV4-2 to TRBJ2-1; 9 bases are shared with TRBD2. V gave up 6 bases and J gave up 0 bases; unmatched junction bases: 6. Germline CDR1 reads LGHNA; CDR2 reads YNFKEQ. This CDR3 spans 16 amino acids. In DNA, the CDR3 is TGTGCCAGCAGTGGGAGTAGCGGGAGCTCCTACAATGAGCAGTTCTTC. It encodes CASSGSSGSSYNEQFF.

This clone was observed a few times. This chain connects TRBV20-1 to TRBJ2-2; 11 bases are a match to TRBD2. The CDR3 has 15 amino acids. With V trimmed by 3 bases and J by 6 bases, 6 bases remained unmatched. Germline assignment: CDR1 DFQATT and CDR2 SNEGSKA (reference sequence). The CDR3 protein is CSASALAGGAGELFF. CDR3 in DNA: TGCAGTGCTAGTGCGCTAGCGGGAGGTGCCGGGGAGCTGTTTTTT.

V gene TRBV6-2 or TRBV6-3 combines with J gene TRBJ1-2, with 10 bases lining up with TRBD1. Unmatched junction bases numbered 2, after V lost 4 bases and J lost 6 bases. This CDR3 spans 13 amino acids. Germline values: CDR1 MNHEY, CDR2 SVGEGT. CDR3 sequence reads: CASSWTGGNGYTF. Here the CDR3 DNA reads TGTGCCAGCAGTTGGACAGGGGGTAATGGCTACACCTTC.

CDR3 coding DNA: TGTGCCAGCAGCTTGGGCGTCGGCTACACCTTC. Translating gives CASSLGVGYTF. This chain uses TRBV11-2 with TRBJ1-2; D remains unclear. Trimming removed 3 bases at V and 8 bases at J, with 7 bases between. CDR1 is SGHAT, CDR2 FQNNGV, per germline. This CDR3 is built from 11 residues.

V gene TRBV21-1 combines with J gene TRBJ1-1; the table's D call, TRBD1, was not checked against the DNA. TRBV21-1 is tagged as a pseudogene. The CDR3 totals 12 residues. CDR3 nucleotide sequence: TGTGCCAGCAGCACTGGACAGGCCGAAGCTTTCTTT. Its protein is CASSTGQAEAFF.

The chain links TRBV2 to TRBJ2-6; D is possibly TRBD2 (5 bases). Per the germline V gene, CDR1 is SNHLY and CDR2 is FYNNEI. The CDR3 is 16 residues long. V lost 2 bases to trimming and J lost 4 bases, with 12 bases between them. The CDR3 nucleotides read TGTGCCAGCAGTGAAACTCGCGGGCCAGGGGCCAACGTCCTGACTTTC. Translating it yields CASSETRGPGANVLTF.